This passage covers 12 T cell receptor beta chains from one sample sequenced in a study of graft-versus-host responses after intestinal transplantation. What these receptors recognize is not known. TCRdb's copy holds only in-frame clones and misses some; the assay was immunoSEQ multiplex PCR. The sample has tens of thousands of clones, about nine tenths seen once. Material: unstimulated CD4+ T cells sorted from spleen or lymph node cells, obtained before intestinal transplant. Receptor source: a human donor who received an intestinal transplant.

V usage is TRBV2 and J usage is TRBJ2-6, with 7 bases aligning to TRBD1. The CDR3 sequence is 15 residues long. Germline V gives CDR1 SNHLY, CDR2 FYNNEI. The J segment lost 0 bases and the V segment lost 10 bases, leaving 6 bases of the junction unmatched. CDR3 sequence: CATRTGLSGANVLTF. The CDR3 DNA sequence: TGTGCCACCAGGACAGGACTCTCTGGGGCCAACGTCCTGACTTTC.

The V and J genes are TRBV20-1 and TRBJ1-2; 8 bases fit TRBD1. The length of the CDR3 is 10 residues. From germline, CDR1 is DFQATT and CDR2 SNEGSKA (reference sequence). After removal of 6 bases from V and 7 bases from J, the junction contained 1 base not matched to a gene. The CDR3 DNA reads TGCAGTGCCAGGGGGCTTGGCTACACCTTC. This codes for CSARGLGYTF.

The J gene is TRBJ1-1, the V gene TRBV6-5, with D possibly matching TRBD1 (6 bases). CDR3 length equals 13 residues. Trimming took 6 bases from V and 4 from J, leaving 12 bases between them. Germline-derived CDR1 and CDR2 are MNHEY and SVGAGI. Written as DNA, the CDR3 is TGTGCCAGCAGCCAGGGACAAATCACTGAAGCTTTCTTT. This gives the protein CASSQGQITEAFF.

CDR3 residues: CAISERPGQVQYF. The CDR3 DNA reads as TGTGCCATCAGTGAGCGCCCGGGACAGGTCCAGTACTTC. The chain is built from TRBV10-3 and TRBJ2-7; 8 nucleotides match TRBD1. Germline loops: CDR1 ENHRY, CDR2 SYGVKD. V lost 2 bases to trimming and J lost 10 bases; unmatched junction nucleotides: 7. The CDR3 contains 13 residues.

This chain's CDR3 is CASVDRAYNSPLHF. The CDR3 DNA reads as TGTGCCAGCGTCGACAGGGCCTATAATTCACCCCTCCACTTT. The V call is TRBV25-1, the J call TRBJ1-6; 7 bases are shared with TRBD1. J gave up 2 bases and V 8 bases, and 3 bases lay outside the gene matches. CDR1 is MGHDK, CDR2 SYGVNS, per germline. The CDR3 loop spans 14 amino acids.

The chain recombines TRBV5-8 with TRBJ1-1, with D unresolved. V was clipped by 0 bases and J by 5 bases, with 14 bases between them. This CDR3 contains 15 residues. Germline lookup yields CDR1 SGHTS and CDR2 YDEGEE. The CDR3, as DNA: TGTGCCAGCAGCTTGGATATCGGTGCCATGACTGAAGCTTTCTTT. This translates into CASSLDIGAMTEAFF.

The chain joins TRBV18 to TRBJ2-1, with D maybe TRBD1 (6 bases). This CDR3 comprises 13 residues. Trimming removed 3 bases at V and 6 bases at J, with 9 bases between. CDR1 is KGHSH, CDR2 LQKENI, per germline. DNA of the CDR3: TGTGCCAGCTCACCGTACAGGGCCAATGAGCAGTTCTTC. Translation gives CASSPYRANEQFF.

CDR3 coding DNA: TGTGCCAGCTCACCTGAATCGAATACCATAGCAACAGATACGCAGTATTTT. It translates to CASSPESNTIATDTQYF. V and J are TRBV18 and TRBJ2-3, with D hard to call. The ends were cut back, 3 bases at V and 3 bases at J, with 19 bases in the middle. Germline V gene lookup returns CDR1 KGHSH and CDR2 LQKENI. This CDR3 spans 17 amino acids.

The chain uses TRBV7-2 and TRBJ2-2; TRBD1 matches at 8 bases. Germline-derived CDR1 and CDR2 are SGHTA and FQGNSA. The CDR3 runs 16 residues. V trimming: 5 bases; J trimming: 4 bases; junction bases outside the gene matches: 9. DNA for the CDR3: TGTGCCAGCAGCACGCGACAGGGGTTGGGCACCGGGGAGCTGTTTTTT. Encoded protein: CASSTRQGLGTGELFF.

This chain joins TRBV18 and TRBJ1-3, with D unresolved. CDR3 length: 15 residues. With 0 bases removed from V and 1 base from J, the gap between germline ends came to 7 bases. In germline, CDR1 is KGHSH, CDR2 LQKENI. CDR3 DNA: TGTGCCAGCTCACCACCTGGAGCGTCTGGAAACACCATATATTTT. Its translation is CASSPPGASGNTIYF.

This chain's CDR3 is CASSVDHHGEQFF. The CDR3 DNA sequence: TGTGCCAGCAGCGTAGATCATCACGGGGAGCAGTTCTTC. The V call is TRBV9, the J call TRBJ2-1; D remains ambiguous. The ends were cut back, 0 bases at V and 10 bases at J, with 11 bases in the middle. Germline CDR1 is SGDLS and CDR2 is YYNGEE. This CDR3 spans 13 amino acids.

The chain couples TRBV5-6 to TRBJ2-7, with D possibly TRBD2 on 6 matching bases. V was cut by 3 bases and J by 1 base, with 14 bases left in between. The CDR3 totals 15 residues. Germline V gene sequence: CDR1 SGHDT, CDR2 YYEEEE. The CDR3: CASSSGPRGSYEQYF. The CDR3 DNA reads TGTGCCAGCAGCTCGGGACCCCGGGGGTCCTACGAGCAGTACTTC.